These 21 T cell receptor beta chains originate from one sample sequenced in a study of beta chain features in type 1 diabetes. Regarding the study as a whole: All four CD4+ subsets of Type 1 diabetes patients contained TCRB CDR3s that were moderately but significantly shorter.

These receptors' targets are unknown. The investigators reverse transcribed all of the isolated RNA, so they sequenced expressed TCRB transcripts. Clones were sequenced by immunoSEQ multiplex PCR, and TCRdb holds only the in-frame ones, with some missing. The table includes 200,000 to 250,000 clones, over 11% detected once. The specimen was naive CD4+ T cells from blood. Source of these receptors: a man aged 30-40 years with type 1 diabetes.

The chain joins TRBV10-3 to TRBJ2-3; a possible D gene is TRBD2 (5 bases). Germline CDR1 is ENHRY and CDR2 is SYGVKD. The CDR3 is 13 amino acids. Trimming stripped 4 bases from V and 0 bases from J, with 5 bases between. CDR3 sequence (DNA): TGTGCCATCAGTGCGGGGAGCACAGATACGCAGTATTTT. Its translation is CAISAGSTDTQYF.

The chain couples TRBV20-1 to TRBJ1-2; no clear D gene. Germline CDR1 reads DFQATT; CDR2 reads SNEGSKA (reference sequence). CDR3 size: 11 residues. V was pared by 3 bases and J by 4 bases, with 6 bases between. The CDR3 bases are TGCAGTGCTAGTGTATCCTATGGCTACACCTTC. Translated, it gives CSASVSYGYTF.

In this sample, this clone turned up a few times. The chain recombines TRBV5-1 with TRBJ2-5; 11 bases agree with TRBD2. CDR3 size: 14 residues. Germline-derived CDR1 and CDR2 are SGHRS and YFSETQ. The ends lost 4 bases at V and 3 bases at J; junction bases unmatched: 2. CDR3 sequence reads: CASSPLAGEETQYF. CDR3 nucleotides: TGCGCCAGCAGCCCACTAGCGGGAGAAGAGACCCAGTACTTC.

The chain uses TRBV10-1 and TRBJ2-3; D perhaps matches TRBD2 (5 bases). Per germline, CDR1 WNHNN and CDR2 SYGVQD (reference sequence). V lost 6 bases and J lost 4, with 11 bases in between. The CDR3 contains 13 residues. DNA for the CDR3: TGCGCCAGCAGCGCGGGCCATTCAGATACGCAGTATTTT. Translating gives CASSAGHSDTQYF.

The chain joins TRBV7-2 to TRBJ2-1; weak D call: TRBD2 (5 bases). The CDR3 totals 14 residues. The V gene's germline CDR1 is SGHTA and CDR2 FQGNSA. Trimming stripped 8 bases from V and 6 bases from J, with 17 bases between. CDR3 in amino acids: CASSSAAAPNEQFF. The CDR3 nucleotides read TGTGCCAGCTCCTCAGCGGCCGCACCCAATGAGCAGTTCTTC.

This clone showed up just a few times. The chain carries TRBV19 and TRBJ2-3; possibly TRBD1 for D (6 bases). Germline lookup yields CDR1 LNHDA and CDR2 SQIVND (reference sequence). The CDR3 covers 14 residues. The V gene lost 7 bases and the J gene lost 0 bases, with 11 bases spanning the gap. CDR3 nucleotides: TGTGCCAGTACCGGGACAACTAGCACAGATACGCAGTATTTT. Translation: CASTGTTSTDTQYF.

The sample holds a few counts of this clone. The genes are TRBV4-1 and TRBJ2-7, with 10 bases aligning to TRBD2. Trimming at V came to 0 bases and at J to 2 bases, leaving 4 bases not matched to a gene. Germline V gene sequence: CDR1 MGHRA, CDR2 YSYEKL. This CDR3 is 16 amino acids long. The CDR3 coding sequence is TGCGCCAGCAGCCAAGATAGCGGGGGGCTTCCCTACGAGCAGTACTTC. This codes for CASSQDSGGLPYEQYF.

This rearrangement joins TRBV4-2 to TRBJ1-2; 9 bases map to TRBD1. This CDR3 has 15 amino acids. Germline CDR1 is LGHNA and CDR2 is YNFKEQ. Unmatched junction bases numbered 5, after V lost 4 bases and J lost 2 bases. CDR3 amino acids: CASSPGQGNNYGYTF. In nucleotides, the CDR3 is TGTGCCAGCAGCCCCGGACAGGGGAACAACTATGGCTACACCTTC.

This CDR3 reads CAISGDGGIGNNSPLHF. The CDR3 DNA sequence: TGTGCCATCAGTGGAGACGGAGGAATAGGAAATAATTCACCCCTCCACTTT. The chain recombines TRBV10-3 with TRBJ1-6; D is undetermined. This CDR3 is 17 amino acids long. Trimming cost V 4 bases and J 5 bases, with 18 bases left between them. Germline CDR1 is ENHRY and CDR2 is SYGVKD.

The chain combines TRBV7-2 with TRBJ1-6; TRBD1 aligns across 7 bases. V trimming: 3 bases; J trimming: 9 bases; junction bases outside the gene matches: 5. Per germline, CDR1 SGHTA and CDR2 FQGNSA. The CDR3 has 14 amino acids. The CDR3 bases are TGTGCCAGCAGCTTGGGACAGCCTTTTTCACCCCTCCACTTT. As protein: CASSLGQPFSPLHF.

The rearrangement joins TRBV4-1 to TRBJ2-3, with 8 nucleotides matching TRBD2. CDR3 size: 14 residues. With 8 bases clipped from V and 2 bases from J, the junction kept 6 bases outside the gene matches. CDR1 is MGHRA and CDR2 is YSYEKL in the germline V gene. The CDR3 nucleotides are TGCGCCAGCGCTCAACTAGCGGCCACAGATACGCAGTATTTT. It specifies CASAQLAATDTQYF.

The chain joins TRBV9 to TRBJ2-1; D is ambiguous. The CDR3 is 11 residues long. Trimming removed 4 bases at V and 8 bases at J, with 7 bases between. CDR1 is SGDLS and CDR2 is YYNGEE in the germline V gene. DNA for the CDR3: TGTGCCAGCAGCTTGAACTATGAGCAGTTCTTC. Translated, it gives CASSLNYEQFF.

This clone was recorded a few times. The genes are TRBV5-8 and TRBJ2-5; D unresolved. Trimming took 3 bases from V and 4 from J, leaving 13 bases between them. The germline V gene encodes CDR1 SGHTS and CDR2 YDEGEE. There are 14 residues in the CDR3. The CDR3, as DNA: TGTGCCAGCAGCTGGAGTGGCTTCAGAGAGACCCAGTACTTC. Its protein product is CASSWSGFRETQYF.

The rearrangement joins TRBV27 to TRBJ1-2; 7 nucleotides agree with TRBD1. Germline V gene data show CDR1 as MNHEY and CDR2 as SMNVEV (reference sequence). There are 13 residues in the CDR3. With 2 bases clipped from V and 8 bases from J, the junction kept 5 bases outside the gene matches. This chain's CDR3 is CASSLAEGAGYTF. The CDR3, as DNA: TGTGCCAGCAGTTTAGCGGAGGGGGCGGGCTACACCTTC.

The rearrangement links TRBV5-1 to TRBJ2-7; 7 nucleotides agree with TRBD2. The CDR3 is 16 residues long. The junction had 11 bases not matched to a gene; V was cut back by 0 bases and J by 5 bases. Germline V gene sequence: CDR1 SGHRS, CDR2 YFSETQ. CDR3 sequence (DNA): TGCGCCAGCAGCTTGGGTGGGGGAGCGGGAAGACACGAGCAGTACTTC. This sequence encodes CASSLGGGAGRHEQYF.

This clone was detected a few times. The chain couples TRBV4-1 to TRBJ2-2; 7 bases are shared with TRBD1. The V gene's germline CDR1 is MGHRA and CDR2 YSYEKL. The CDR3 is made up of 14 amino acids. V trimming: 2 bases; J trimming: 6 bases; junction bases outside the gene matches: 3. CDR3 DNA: TGCGCCAGCAGCCAAATGACAGGGCCCGGGGAGCTGTTTTTT. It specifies CASSQMTGPGELFF.

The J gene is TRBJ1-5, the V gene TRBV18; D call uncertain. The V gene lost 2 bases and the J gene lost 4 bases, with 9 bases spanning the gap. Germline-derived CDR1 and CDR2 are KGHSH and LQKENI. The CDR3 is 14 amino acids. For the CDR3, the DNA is TGTGCCAGCTCACCATGGGCGGGAAATCAGCCCCAGCATTTT. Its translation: CASSPWAGNQPQHF.

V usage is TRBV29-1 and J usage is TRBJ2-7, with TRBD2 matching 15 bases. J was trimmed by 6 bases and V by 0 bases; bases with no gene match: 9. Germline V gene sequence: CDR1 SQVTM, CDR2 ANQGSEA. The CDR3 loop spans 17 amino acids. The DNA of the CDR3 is TGCAGCGTTGAAGATCGACGGACTAGCGGGGGGGTTGTCGAGCAGTACTTC. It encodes CSVEDRRTSGGVVEQYF.

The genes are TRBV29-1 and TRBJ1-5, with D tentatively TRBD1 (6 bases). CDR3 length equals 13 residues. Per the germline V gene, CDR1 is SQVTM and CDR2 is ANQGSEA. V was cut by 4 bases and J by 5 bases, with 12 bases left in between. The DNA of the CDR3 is TGCAGCGTTGGAGGGTACAGGGATCAGCCCCAGCATTTT. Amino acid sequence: CSVGGYRDQPQHF.

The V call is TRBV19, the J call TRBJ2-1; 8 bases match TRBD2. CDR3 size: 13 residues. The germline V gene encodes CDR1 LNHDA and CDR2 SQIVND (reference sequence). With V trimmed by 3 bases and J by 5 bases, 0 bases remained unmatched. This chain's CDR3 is CASSIGGDNEQFF. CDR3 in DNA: TGTGCCAGTAGTATCGGGGGGGACAATGAGCAGTTCTTC.

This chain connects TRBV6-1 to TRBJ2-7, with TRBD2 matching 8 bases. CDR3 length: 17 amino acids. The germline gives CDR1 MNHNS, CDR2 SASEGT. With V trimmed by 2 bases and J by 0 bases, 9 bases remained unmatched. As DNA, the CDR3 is TGTGCCAGCAGTGAAATCGGGGGGGCCCTAAGCTCCTACGAGCAGTACTTC. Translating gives CASSEIGGALSSYEQYF.